The rows below give T cell receptor beta chains drawn from one sample of a study of CD8+ T cells in alopecia areata. Repertoires were generated with immunoSEQ multiplex PCR, while TCRdb's copy carries only in-frame clones and drops some. The profile shows about 110,000 clones, over 55% of them singletons. Sequencing was carried out using NKG2D-low CD8+ T cells sorted from blood. The receptors come from a human donor with alopecia areata. Both conserved end residues are part of each CDR3. The order of the fields is D gene, V gene, clone size, J gene, CDR3 DNA, CDR3 protein. D genes are given only for firm matches. A row's size may be missing; if present it is once, few, many or a size class.

d_call: .; v_call: TRBV29-1; clone_size: .; j_call: TRBJ2-7; cdr3_nt: TGCAGCGTTGAATGGACTAACTACGAGCAGTACTTC; cdr3_aa: CSVEWTNYEQYF
d_call: TRBD1; v_call: TRBV10-3; clone_size: few; j_call: TRBJ2-5; cdr3_nt: TGTGCCATCAGTGAAGGACAGGGCTCCTTAGGGGCCCAGTACTTC; cdr3_aa: CAISEGQGSLGAQYF
d_call: .; v_call: TRBV29-1; clone_size: .; j_call: TRBJ1-4; cdr3_nt: TGCAGCGTTCTGGGGATTTATGAAAAACTGTTTTTT; cdr3_aa: CSVLGIYEKLFF
d_call: .; v_call: TRBV9; clone_size: few; j_call: TRBJ1-1; cdr3_nt: TGTGCCAGCAGCCCAACCGGGACTGGCTTATCTTCTGAAGCTTTCTTT; cdr3_aa: CASSPTGTGLSSEAFF
d_call: .; v_call: TRBV9; clone_size: .; j_call: TRBJ2-3; cdr3_nt: TGTGCCAGCAGCGTAGGCGGCAGCACAGATACGCAGTATTTT; cdr3_aa: CASSVGGSTDTQYF
d_call: TRBD2; v_call: TRBV6-5; clone_size: .; j_call: TRBJ2-1; cdr3_nt: TGTGCCAGCAGTTACTCTGCCGCTAGCGGGAGCCGAGAGCAGTTCTTC; cdr3_aa: CASSYSAASGSREQFF
d_call: TRBD2; v_call: TRBV27; clone_size: .; j_call: TRBJ2-2; cdr3_nt: TGTGCCAGCAGCTCCGGGGGGGCCGGGGAGCTGTTTTTT; cdr3_aa: CASSSGGAGELFF
d_call: .; v_call: TRBV27; clone_size: .; j_call: TRBJ1-5; cdr3_nt: TGTGCCAGCAGTTCCGCAGGGAGCAATCAGCCCCAGCATTTT; cdr3_aa: CASSSAGSNQPQHF
d_call: .; v_call: TRBV6-5; clone_size: .; j_call: TRBJ1-4; cdr3_nt: TGTGCCAGCACCCTGAACAGGTTCGATGAAAAACTGTTTTTT; cdr3_aa: CASTLNRFDEKLFF
d_call: TRBD2; v_call: TRBV7-9; clone_size: few; j_call: TRBJ2-7; cdr3_nt: TGTGCCTCCTCGGGACTAGCGGACTACGAGCAGTACTTC; cdr3_aa: CASSGLADYEQYF
d_call: .; v_call: TRBV29-1; clone_size: .; j_call: TRBJ1-2; cdr3_nt: TGCAGCGATTCGACAGGTGGCTACACCTTC; cdr3_aa: CSDSTGGYTF
d_call: .; v_call: TRBV21-1; clone_size: .; j_call: TRBJ2-7; cdr3_nt: TGTGCCAGCACCCGAGCGGGAGGGGATTACGAGCAGTACTTC; cdr3_aa: CASTRAGGDYEQYF
d_call: TRBD1; v_call: TRBV5-4; clone_size: .; j_call: TRBJ2-5; cdr3_nt: TGTGCCAGCAGCCTGGGACAGGGGGCCCAGTACTTC; cdr3_aa: CASSLGQGAQYF
d_call: TRBD2; v_call: TRBV5-1; clone_size: .; j_call: TRBJ2-7; cdr3_nt: TGCGCCAGCAGCTTGGCAGCGGGACCCACCTACGAGCAGTACTTC; cdr3_aa: CASSLAAGPTYEQYF
d_call: .; v_call: TRBV27; clone_size: once; j_call: TRBJ1-5; cdr3_nt: TGTGCCAGCAGTTTATCCGGGGGCAATCAGCCCCAGCATTTT; cdr3_aa: CASSLSGGNQPQHF
d_call: .; v_call: TRBV29-1; clone_size: few; j_call: TRBJ1-1; cdr3_nt: TGCAGCGTTGAGACCCTGGGGGGGGGCATTGAAGCTTTCTTT; cdr3_aa: CSVETLGGGIEAFF
d_call: TRBD2; v_call: TRBV9; clone_size: once; j_call: TRBJ2-7; cdr3_nt: TGTGCCAGCAGCGTCGCTAGCGGCGCTCCCTACGAGCAGTACTTC; cdr3_aa: CASSVASGAPYEQYF
d_call: .; v_call: TRBV5-1; clone_size: .; j_call: TRBJ2-1; cdr3_nt: TGCGCCAGCAGCTTGATCTCGAACAATGAGCAGTTCTTC; cdr3_aa: CASSLISNNEQFF
d_call: TRBD1; v_call: TRBV7-9; clone_size: .; j_call: TRBJ2-7; cdr3_nt: TGTGCCAGCAGCACCCGGGGACAGGGGGACTCCGAGCAGTACTTC; cdr3_aa: CASSTRGQGDSEQYF
d_call: .; v_call: TRBV11-2; clone_size: .; j_call: TRBJ2-7; cdr3_nt: TGTGCCAGCAGCCTATACACGGGGCTGTCCTACGAGCAGTACTTC; cdr3_aa: CASSLYTGLSYEQYF
d_call: .; v_call: TRBV28; clone_size: .; j_call: TRBJ2-1; cdr3_nt: TGTGCCAGCAGCCGTGACGGATACAATGAGCAGTTCTTC; cdr3_aa: CASSRDGYNEQFF
d_call: .; v_call: TRBV28; clone_size: few; j_call: TRBJ2-3; cdr3_nt: TGTGCCAGCACTCGCCAAAGCACAGATACGCAGTATTTT; cdr3_aa: CASTRQSTDTQYF
d_call: .; v_call: TRBV9; clone_size: .; j_call: TRBJ2-7; cdr3_nt: TGTGCCAGCAGCGAATCAGGGAGCCCGCAATACGAGCAGTACTTC; cdr3_aa: CASSESGSPQYEQYF